The rows below give T cell receptor beta chains drawn from one sample of a study of Tregs in tolerant kidney transplant recipients. Using immunoSEQ multiplex PCR, the repertoire was profiled, and TCRdb retains in-frame clones only, with some absent. Here the sample spans 69,000 or so clones, 85% to 90% being singletons. The sample here was CD4+ T cells from blood, taken before the transplant. The receptors were sampled from a human donor who received a combined kidney and bone marrow transplant. Each CDR3 is given with its conserved first and last residue. The order of the fields is V gene, J gene, clone size, D gene, CDR3 protein, CDR3 DNA. A D gene is named only where the DNA matches it firmly. Clone size is stated in some rows and not others, as once, few, many or a class when expanded.

>TRBV30|TRBJ2-2|NA|NA
CAWSVRQGHTGELFF
TGTGCCTGGAGTGTAAGGCAGGGGCACACCGGGGAGCTGTTTTTT
>TRBV2|TRBJ2-2|once|TRBD2
CASSAQAGAGTGELFF
TGTGCCAGCAGCGCCCAGGCGGGAGCCGGAACCGGGGAGCTGTTTTTT
>TRBV9|TRBJ2-7|NA|TRBD2
CASSREGLASSYEQYF
TGTGCCAGCAGCAGAGAGGGACTAGCGTCCTCCTACGAGCAGTACTTC
>TRBV30|TRBJ1-5|NA|NA
CAWSPLITGNQPQHF
TGTGCCTGGAGTCCCCTAATTACAGGGAATCAGCCCCAGCATTTT
>TRBV4-1|TRBJ1-2|NA|TRBD1
CASSQARAGGIYGYTF
TGCGCCAGCAGCCAAGCCAGAGCAGGGGGCATCTATGGCTACACCTTC
>TRBV5-5|TRBJ2-7|NA|NA
CASSLAGHFGEQYF
TGTGCCAGCAGCTTGGCGGGACACTTCGGGGAGCAGTACTTC
>TRBV28|TRBJ1-2|NA|TRBD1
CASGTGYGYTF
TGTGCCAGCGGGACAGGGTATGGCTACACCTTC
>TRBV5-4|TRBJ2-1|NA|TRBD2
CASSLGTSGSNEQFF
TGTGCCAGCAGCCTAGGGACTAGCGGGAGCAATGAGCAGTTCTTC
>TRBV18|TRBJ1-5|NA|TRBD1
CASSQGQVDQPQHF
TGTGCCAGCTCGCAGGGACAGGTCGATCAGCCCCAGCATTTT
>TRBV29-1|TRBJ2-1|NA|TRBD1
CSVEGGSRQGAHEQFF
TGCAGCGTTGAAGGGGGGTCAAGACAGGGGGCGCATGAGCAGTTCTTC
>TRBV6-6|TRBJ1-3|NA|NA
CASSWGPGNTIYF
TGTGCCAGCAGTTGGGGCCCTGGAAACACCATATATTTT
>TRBV4-2|TRBJ2-7|NA|TRBD2
CASSQVGGRASYEQYF
TGTGCCAGCAGCCAAGTTGGCGGGAGGGCCTCCTACGAGCAGTACTTC
>TRBV29-1|TRBJ2-3|once|NA
CSVRKARLSTDTQYF
TGCAGCGTTCGAAAGGCCCGACTTAGCACAGATACGCAGTATTTT
>TRBV7-3|TRBJ2-2|NA|TRBD1
CASSHRTGVGTGELFF
TGTGCCAGCAGCCATCGGACAGGGGTTGGCACCGGGGAGCTGTTTTTT
>TRBV28|TRBJ2-3|NA|TRBD2
CASSRGTSGFTDTQYF
TGTGCCAGCAGCCGTGGGACTAGCGGATTCACAGATACGCAGTATTTT
>TRBV6-1|TRBJ1-6|NA|NA
CASSEQPGQNNSPLHF
TGTGCCAGCAGTGAGCAACCGGGACAAAATAATTCACCCCTCCACTTT
>TRBV4-2|TRBJ2-5|NA|NA
CASSQDGTDQETQYF
TGTGCCAGCAGCCAAGATGGAACAGACCAAGAGACCCAGTACTTC
>TRBV5-1|TRBJ2-2|NA|TRBD2
CASRPTSGSPGELFF
TGCGCCAGCAGGCCGACTAGCGGGAGTCCCGGGGAGCTGTTTTTT
>TRBV5-1|TRBJ1-2|NA|TRBD1
CASSSGTGGASGYTF
TGCGCCAGCAGCTCTGGGACAGGGGGCGCCTCCGGCTACACCTTC
>TRBV9|TRBJ2-1|NA|TRBD2
CASTRTSVYNEQFF
TGTGCCAGCACCCGGACTAGCGTCTACAATGAGCAGTTCTTC
>TRBV15|TRBJ1-5|NA|TRBD1
CATSRDREGAGNQPQHF
TGTGCCACCAGCAGAGATCGGGAGGGGGCAGGCAATCAGCCCCAGCATTTT
>TRBV28|TRBJ2-5|once|TRBD1
CASSLPTGQETQYF
TGTGCCAGCAGTCTCCCGACAGGGCAAGAGACCCAGTACTTC
>TRBV7-2|TRBJ2-5|NA|NA
CASSAGRTLQETQYF
TGTGCCAGCAGCGCGGGCCGTACTCTCCAAGAGACCCAGTACTTC
>TRBV5-1|TRBJ2-4|once|NA
CASSPPGSHGIQYF
TGCGCCAGCAGCCCCCCGGGATCTCACGGCATTCAGTACTTC
>TRBV28|TRBJ2-7|NA|TRBD1
CASSFPRTGGADEQYF
TGTGCCAGCAGTTTTCCCCGAACAGGGGGCGCCGACGAGCAGTACTTC
>TRBV15|TRBJ2-7|NA|TRBD1
CATSRADGQGGHEQYF
TGTGCCACCAGCAGAGCTGACGGACAGGGAGGCCACGAGCAGTACTTC
>TRBV19|TRBJ2-2|few|NA
CASRPAAGELFF
TGTGCCAGTAGACCAGCGGCCGGGGAGCTGTTTTTT
>TRBV7-2|TRBJ2-2|NA|TRBD2
CASSFGLAGVSGELFF
TGTGCCAGCAGCTTCGGACTAGCGGGAGTATCCGGGGAGCTGTTTTTT
>TRBV28|TRBJ2-3|NA|TRBD1
CASSFRTGGVFPDTQYF
TGTGCCAGCAGTTTCCGGACAGGGGGCGTTTTTCCAGATACGCAGTATTTT
>TRBV6-5|TRBJ1-2|NA|TRBD1
CASRTGGSYGYTF
TGTGCCAGCAGGACAGGGGGGAGCTATGGCTACACCTTC
>TRBV11-2|TRBJ1-1|NA|NA
CASSPPQGRVTEAFF
TGTGCCAGCAGCCCACCACAGGGAAGGGTCACTGAAGCTTTCTTT
>TRBV4-1|TRBJ2-1|NA|TRBD2
CASSLSLPGLADYNEQFF
TGCGCCAGCAGCCTCTCCCTACCGGGACTAGCGGACTACAATGAGCAGTTCTTC
>TRBV7-2|TRBJ1-1|NA|NA
CASSTLGGGWTEAFF
TGTGCCAGCAGCACCCTTGGGGGGGGATGGACTGAAGCTTTCTTT
>TRBV4-3|TRBJ2-3|NA|NA
CASSQDSTRSTDTQYF
TGCGCCAGCAGCCAAGATTCCACTAGATCCACAGATACGCAGTATTTT
>TRBV2|TRBJ2-5|NA|TRBD1
CASKSDRGSETQYF
TGTGCCAGCAAGTCGGACAGGGGCTCAGAGACCCAGTACTTC
>TRBV7-9|TRBJ2-4|NA|NA
CASSLTAAKNIQYF
TGTGCCAGCAGCTTGACAGCAGCCAAAAACATTCAGTACTTC
>TRBV5-1|TRBJ2-3|NA|NA
CASSLGGTTDTQYF
TGCGCCAGCAGCTTGGGCGGGACCACAGATACGCAGTATTTT
>TRBV6-1|TRBJ1-2|NA|NA
CASSEAHGETNYGYTF
TGTGCCAGCAGTGAAGCGCACGGGGAGACGAACTATGGCTACACCTTC
>TRBV5-1|TRBJ2-5|NA|TRBD2
CASSPGTSVDGETQYF
TGCGCCAGCAGCCCCGGGACTAGCGTAGATGGAGAGACCCAGTACTTC
>TRBV21-1|TRBJ2-7|once|NA
CASSFRMRSSYEQYF
TGTGCCAGCAGCTTTCGGATGAGGAGCTCCTACGAGCAGTACTTC
>TRBV27|TRBJ2-3|NA|TRBD1
CASSLYRGRHNTQYF
TGTGCCAGCAGTTTATACAGGGGTCGACACAATACGCAGTATTTT
>TRBV29-1|TRBJ2-3|NA|TRBD2
CSVAQRDSTDTQYF
TGCAGCGTCGCCCAGCGGGATAGCACAGATACGCAGTATTTT